This T cell receptor (beta chain) was recovered during a study of T cells in Graves' hyperthyroidism and ophthalmopathy (dated by TCRdb to the late 2010s). Regarding the research as a whole: Peripheral blood was sampled at the time of initial diagnosis, prior to any treatment. For training and testing, the 100 or so patients in the discovery cohort were randomly divided in a 7:3 ratio. After blood sampling, hyperthyroidism patients were treated with methimazole at a starting dose of 30 mg daily, and ophthalmopathy patients were treated with high-dose intravenous methylprednisolone. The paper describes TCR Vbeta CDR3 sequencing of 130 to 150 peripheral blood samples, made up of roughly 40 ophthalmopathy patients, 70 to 75 hyperthyroidism patients and roughly 17 progressor patients. In more than 5 Graves' hyperthyroidism patients, the study also compared T-cell repertoires from thyroid tissue with T-cell repertoires from blood. TCR V-J signatures able to tell the groups apart were searched for in a discovery cohort of 95 or so patients, of whom fewer than 45 had Graves' ophthalmopathy and around 57 had stable Graves' hyperthyroidism. An independent validation cohort of under 20 hyperthyroidism patients and about 16 patients who later progressed to ophthalmopathy tested prospective prediction of ophthalmopathy. What the work shows at the level of the full study, not this receptor alone: A 13 V-J signature model separated ophthalmopathy from stable hyperthyroidism, with 87.88% sensitivity and 81.08% specificity in cross-validation and 80%/75% in testing. No statistical method was used to set the sample size in advance, and investigators knew the group allocation. In validation, the model predicted progression to ophthalmopathy with roughly 66% sensitivity and less than 80% specificity, a median of about 6 months before onset. Blood samples also contained most of the expanded thyroid clonotypes (frequency above 0.001), which suggests that blood repertoires may reflect thyroid immune responses.

The germline V gene (reference sequence) supplies CDR1 DFQATT and CDR2 SNEGSKA. The CDR3 contains 15 residues, cysteine and phenylalanine counted. CDR3 DNA only is kept here, 45 bases in frame from base 1. The V end gives up 3 bases and the J end 9 bases, leaving 9 bases in the junction not matched to a gene. A patient counted as having stable Graves' hyperthyroidism if no progression to ophthalmopathy occurred over 18 months of follow-up. The hyperthyroidism patients were between 18 and 65 years old and newly diagnosed, with a disease duration of less than 2 months. Any patient with an uncontrolled infection, another autoimmune disease, pregnancy or lactation was excluded. Clinical symptoms, serum thyroxine and TRAb, thyroid ultrasound, and orbital computed tomography formed the basis for the diagnoses. PBMCs were isolated from roughly 10 ml of fresh peripheral blood by Ficoll-Paque density gradient centrifugation. Trizol reagent was used to extract total RNA, and RNA quality was then checked on an Agilent 2100 Bioanalyzer.

Amplification of TCR beta CDR3 regions was carried out from RNA transcripts. A first-round RT-PCR of the TCR CDR3 used the HTBI primer set with the Qiagen OneStep RT-PCR kit. Libraries were constructed in a second round of multiplex PCR, after which size selection and purification were carried out. The libraries were sequenced on an Illumina HiSeq2000 using paired-end 100 bp reads. In the authors' own workflow: Raw data were processed with SOAPnuke, discarding reads with adapters, uncalled bases, mean Phred below 15, or no exact constant-primer or identifier match. COPE v1.2.5 was used to merge the high-quality paired reads, and each unique nucleotide sequence was defined as a clonotype. Clonotypes were aligned to IMGT TRBV, TRBD and TRBJ reference segments using MiTCR v1.1. Only V-J combinations with frequency above 0.0001, covering 99.2% of repertoires, were analysed. A TCS score was defined as the ratio between F50 (clonal expansion) and ExV (chaos), using BLOSUM62-based TCRdist between CDR3 peptides within each V-J. Welch's t-statistics and random forest reduced 500 to 550 V-J features to 13, which were used in a naive Bayes classifier (R e1071). TCRdb's own reprocessing of the public reads used fastp at Q25 and MiXCR and kept productive beta chains. A single entry per CDR3 protein holds the most common genes and DNA from its merged rows. In this record, the V and J calls reflect TCRdb's handling and not the investigators' own analysis. For this sample there are under 450,000 distinct CDR3 sequences; approximately 14% appear just once. The ten biggest clones cover just under 8% of the sample.

This clonotype has a count of ten or more. This receptor's antigen is unknown. Within one base of it there is no much larger clone, and no base qualities were kept. This chain joins TRBV20-1 to TRBJ2-1, with 12 bases matching TRBD2. This clonotype was sampled from a woman under 30 with Graves' hyperthyroidism. The sequenced material came from blood. The DNA sequence is TGCAGTGCTAGCTATCCTAGCGGGAGGGCCTTTGAGCAGTTCTTC. The resulting protein is CSASYPSGRAFEQFF.